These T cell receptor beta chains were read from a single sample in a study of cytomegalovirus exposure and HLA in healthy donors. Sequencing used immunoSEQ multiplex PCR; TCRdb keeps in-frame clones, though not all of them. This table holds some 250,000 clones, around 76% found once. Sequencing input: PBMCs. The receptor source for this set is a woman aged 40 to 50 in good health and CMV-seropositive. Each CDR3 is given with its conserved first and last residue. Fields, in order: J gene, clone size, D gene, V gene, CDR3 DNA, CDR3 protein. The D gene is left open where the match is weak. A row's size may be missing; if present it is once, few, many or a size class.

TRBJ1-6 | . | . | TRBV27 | TGTGCCAGCAGTTTACGGGAGGCACGGTCACCCCTCCACTTT | CASSLREARSPLHF
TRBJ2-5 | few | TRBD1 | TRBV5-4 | TGTGCCAGCAGCTCGGGACAGGGGGAGACCCAGTACTTC | CASSSGQGETQYF
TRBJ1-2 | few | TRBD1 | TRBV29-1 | TGCAGCGTTGGACAGGGTGGATATGGCTACACCTTC | CSVGQGGYGYTF
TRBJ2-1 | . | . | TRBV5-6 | TGTGCCAGCAGCTATTTTTTGCGGGACTCCCTTGGGAATGAGCAGTTCTTC | CASSYFLRDSLGNEQFF
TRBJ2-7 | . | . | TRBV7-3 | TGTGCCAGCAGCTCCTACGAGCAGTACTTC | CASSSYEQYF
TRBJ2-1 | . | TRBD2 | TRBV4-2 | TGTGCCAGCAGCCAAGGGTCTAGCGGGAACACTAGGTCCTACAATGAGCAGTTCTTC | CASSQGSSGNTRSYNEQFF
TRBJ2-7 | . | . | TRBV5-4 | TGTGCCAGCAGCTTGGGGGGTTTTAGCGCCTACGAGCAGTACTTC | CASSLGGFSAYEQYF
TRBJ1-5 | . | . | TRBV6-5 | TGTGCCGTTGGGACACCTTATAGCAATCAGCCCCAGCATTTT | CAVGTPYSNQPQHF
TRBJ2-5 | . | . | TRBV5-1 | TGCGCCAGCAGCTTAAGATCGGTGGAGACCCAGTACTTC | CASSLRSVETQYF
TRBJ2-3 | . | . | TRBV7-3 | TGTGCCAGCAGCGTACTCGGAGGTACGCAGTATTTT | CASSVLGGTQYF
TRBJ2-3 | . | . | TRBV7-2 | TGTGCCAGCAGCTTTTCGAGGGGGGGCCTAACAGATACGCAGTATTTT | CASSFSRGGLTDTQYF
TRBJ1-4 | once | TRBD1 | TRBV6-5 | TGTGCCAGCAGTTACTCAGGGACAGGGGACGAAAAACTGTTTTTT | CASSYSGTGDEKLFF
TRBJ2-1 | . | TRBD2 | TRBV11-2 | TGTGCCAGCAGCCCCCGACTAGCGCTATACAATGAGCAGTTCTTC | CASSPRLALYNEQFF
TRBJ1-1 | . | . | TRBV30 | TGTGCCTGGAGTCCTGGCAGGGCGGAATCTTTCTTT | CAWSPGRAESFF
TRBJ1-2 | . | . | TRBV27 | TGTGCCAGCAGTTACGACAGCTACTATGGCTACACCTTC | CASSYDSYYGYTF
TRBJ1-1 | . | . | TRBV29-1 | TGCAGCGTCGGACTCGGGGGTTCGAACACTGAAGCTTTCTTT | CSVGLGGSNTEAFF
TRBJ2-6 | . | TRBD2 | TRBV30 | TGTGCCTGGAGTTTCAGCGGGAGGGCCGGTGGGGCCAACGTCCTGACTTTC | CAWSFSGRAGGANVLTF
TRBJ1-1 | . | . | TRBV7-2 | TGTGCCAGCAGCACCCGAGAGTACACTGAAGCTTTCTTT | CASSTREYTEAFF
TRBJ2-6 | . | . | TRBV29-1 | TGCAGCGTTGATATGCGGGGATCTGGGGCCAACGTCCTGACTTTC | CSVDMRGSGANVLTF
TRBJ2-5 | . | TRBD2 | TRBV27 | TGTGCCAGCAGTAGGAGCGGGGGAGAGACCCAGTACTTC | CASSRSGGETQYF
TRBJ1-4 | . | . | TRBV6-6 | TGTGCCAGCAGTCCGGGACAAGGCTCAACTAATGAAAAACTGTTTTTT | CASSPGQGSTNEKLFF
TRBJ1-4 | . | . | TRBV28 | TGTGCCAGCAGTATCTCCACAGGGCTCGAGAGGAAACTGTTTTTT | CASSISTGLERKLFF
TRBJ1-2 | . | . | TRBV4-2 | TGTGCCAGCAGCCAATTAGGGGGTGGCTATGGCTACACCTTC | CASSQLGGGYGYTF
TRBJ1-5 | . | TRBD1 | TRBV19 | TGTGCCAGTAGTCCCCCGACAGGGGTCAATCAGCCCCAGCATTTT | CASSPPTGVNQPQHF
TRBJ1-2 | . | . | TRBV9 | TGTGCCAGCAGCTCGCGGGAGAACTATGGCTACACCTTC | CASSSRENYGYTF
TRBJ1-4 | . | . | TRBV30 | TGTGCCTGGAGTGCACGGACATTCAATGAAAAACTGTTTTTT | CAWSARTFNEKLFF
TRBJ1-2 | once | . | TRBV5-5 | TGTGCCAGCAGTCTCAACTGGAGTGGCTATGGCTACACCTTC | CASSLNWSGYGYTF
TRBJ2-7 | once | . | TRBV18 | TGTGCCAGCTCACCCCGTTTGGAGGGGCAGGGTGAGCAGTACTTC | CASSPRLEGQGEQYF
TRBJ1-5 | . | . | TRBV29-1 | TGCAGCGCCCAGCGGGAATCCAATCAGCCCCAGCATTTT | CSAQRESNQPQHF
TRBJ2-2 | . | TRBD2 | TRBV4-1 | TGCGCCAGCAGCCAGGTGGAGCGGGGGACCGGGGAGCTGTTTTTT | CASSQVERGTGELFF
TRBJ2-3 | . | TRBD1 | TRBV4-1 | TGCGCCAGCAGCCAAGTCCTCCGGGACAGGGGGACAGATACGCAGTATTTT | CASSQVLRDRGTDTQYF